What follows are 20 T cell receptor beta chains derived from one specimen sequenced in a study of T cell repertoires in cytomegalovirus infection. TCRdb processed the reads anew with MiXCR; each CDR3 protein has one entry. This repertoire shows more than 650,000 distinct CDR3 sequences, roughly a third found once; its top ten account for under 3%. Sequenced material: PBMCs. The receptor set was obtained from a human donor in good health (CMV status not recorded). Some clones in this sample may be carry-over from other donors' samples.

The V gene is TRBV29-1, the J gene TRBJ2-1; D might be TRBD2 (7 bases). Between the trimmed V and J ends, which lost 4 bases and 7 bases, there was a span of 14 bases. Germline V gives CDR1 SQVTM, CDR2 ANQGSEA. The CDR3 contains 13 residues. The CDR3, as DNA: TGCAGCGTTGTGTACAGGGAGGGGAATGAGCAGTTCTTC. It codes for CSVVYREGNEQFF.

The DNA of the CDR3 is TGTGCCAGCAGCCTCCCCGGGAGGGGGGACTCCTACGAGCAGTACTTC. Translating it yields CASSLPGRGDSYEQYF. This chain connects TRBV28 to TRBJ2-7, with 8 bases aligning to TRBD2. Germline CDR1 and CDR2: MDHEN and SYDVKM. V shed 6 bases and J 0 bases; nucleotides not matched to a gene: 10. The CDR3 length is 16 residues.

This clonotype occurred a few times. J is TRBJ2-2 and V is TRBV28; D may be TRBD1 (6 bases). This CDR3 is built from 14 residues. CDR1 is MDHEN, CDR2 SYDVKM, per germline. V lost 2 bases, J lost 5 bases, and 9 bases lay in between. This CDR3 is CASSLMGATGELFF. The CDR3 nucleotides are TGTGCCAGCAGTTTAATGGGGGCGACCGGGGAGCTGTTTTTT.

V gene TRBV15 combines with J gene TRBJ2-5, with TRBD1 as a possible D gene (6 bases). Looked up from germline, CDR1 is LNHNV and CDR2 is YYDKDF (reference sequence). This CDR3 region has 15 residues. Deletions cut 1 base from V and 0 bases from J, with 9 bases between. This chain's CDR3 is CATSRGSGDQETQYF. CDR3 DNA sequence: TGTGCCACCAGCAGAGGGTCAGGGGACCAAGAGACCCAGTACTTC.

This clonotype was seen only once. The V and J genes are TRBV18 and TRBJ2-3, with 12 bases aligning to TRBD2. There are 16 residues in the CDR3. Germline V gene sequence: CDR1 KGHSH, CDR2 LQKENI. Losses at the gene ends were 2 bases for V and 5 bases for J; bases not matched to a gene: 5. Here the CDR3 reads CASSPSLAGGGDTQYF. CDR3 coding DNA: TGTGCCAGCTCACCATCACTAGCGGGAGGAGGAGATACGCAGTATTTT.

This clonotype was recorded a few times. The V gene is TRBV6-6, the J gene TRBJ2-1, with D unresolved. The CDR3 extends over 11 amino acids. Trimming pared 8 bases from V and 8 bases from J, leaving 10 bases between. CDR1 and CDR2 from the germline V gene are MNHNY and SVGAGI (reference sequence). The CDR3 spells CASQSIHEQFF. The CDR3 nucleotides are TGTGCCAGCCAGTCGATCCATGAGCAGTTCTTC.

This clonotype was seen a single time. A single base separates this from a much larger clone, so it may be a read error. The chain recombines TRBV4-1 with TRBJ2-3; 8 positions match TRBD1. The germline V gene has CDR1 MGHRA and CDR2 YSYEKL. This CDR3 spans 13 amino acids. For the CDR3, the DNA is TGCGCCAGCAGCCCAGGGGGCGCAGATGCGCAGTATTTT. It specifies CASSPGGADAQYF.

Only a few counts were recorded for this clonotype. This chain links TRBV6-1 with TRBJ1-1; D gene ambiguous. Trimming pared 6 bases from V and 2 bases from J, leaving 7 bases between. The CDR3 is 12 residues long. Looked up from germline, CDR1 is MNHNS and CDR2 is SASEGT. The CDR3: CASRSYNTEAFF. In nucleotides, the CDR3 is TGTGCCAGCAGATCCTACAACACTGAAGCTTTCTTT.

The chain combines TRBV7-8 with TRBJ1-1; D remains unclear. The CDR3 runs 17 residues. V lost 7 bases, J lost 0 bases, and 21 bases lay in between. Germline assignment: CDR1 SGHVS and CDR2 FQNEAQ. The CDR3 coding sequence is TGTGCCAGCACCTACGCCGCTTGGGGAGGCATGAACACTGAAGCTTTCTTT. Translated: CASTYAAWGGMNTEAFF.

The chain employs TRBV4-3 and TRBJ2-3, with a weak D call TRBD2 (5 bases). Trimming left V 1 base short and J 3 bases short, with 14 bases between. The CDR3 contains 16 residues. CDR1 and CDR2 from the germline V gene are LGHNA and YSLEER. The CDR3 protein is CASSQGLRGLTDTQYF. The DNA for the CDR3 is TGCGCCAGCAGCCAAGGTTTACGGGGTTTAACAGATACGCAGTATTTT.

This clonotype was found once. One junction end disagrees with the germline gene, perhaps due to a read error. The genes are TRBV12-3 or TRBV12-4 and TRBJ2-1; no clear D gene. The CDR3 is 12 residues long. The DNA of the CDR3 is TGTGACAGCAGTTTAGTAAGGATTGAGCAGTTCTTC. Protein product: CDSSLVRIEQFF.

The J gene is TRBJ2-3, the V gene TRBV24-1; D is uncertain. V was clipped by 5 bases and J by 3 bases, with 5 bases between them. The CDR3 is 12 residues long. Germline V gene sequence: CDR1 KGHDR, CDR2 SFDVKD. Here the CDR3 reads CATSGRTDTQYF. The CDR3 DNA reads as TGTGCCACCAGTGGCCGGACAGATACGCAGTATTTT.

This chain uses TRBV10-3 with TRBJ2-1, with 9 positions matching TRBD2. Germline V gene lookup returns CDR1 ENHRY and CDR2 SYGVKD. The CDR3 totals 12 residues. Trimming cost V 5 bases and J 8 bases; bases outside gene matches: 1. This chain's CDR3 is CAISIAGDEQFF. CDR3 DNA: TGTGCCATCAGTATAGCGGGAGATGAGCAGTTCTTC.

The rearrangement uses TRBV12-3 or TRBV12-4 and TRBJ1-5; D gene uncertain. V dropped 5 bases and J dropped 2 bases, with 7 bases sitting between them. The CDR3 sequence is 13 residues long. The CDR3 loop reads CASSVWGNQPQHF. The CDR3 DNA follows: TGTGCCAGCAGTGTGTGGGGCAATCAGCCCCAGCATTTT.

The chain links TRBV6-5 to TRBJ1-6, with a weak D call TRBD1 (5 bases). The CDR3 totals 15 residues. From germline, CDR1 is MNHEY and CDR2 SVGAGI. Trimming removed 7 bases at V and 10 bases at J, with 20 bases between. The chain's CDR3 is CASTQWRGSASPLHF. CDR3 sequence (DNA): TGTGCCAGCACCCAATGGCGGGGCTCCGCCTCACCCCTCCACTTT.

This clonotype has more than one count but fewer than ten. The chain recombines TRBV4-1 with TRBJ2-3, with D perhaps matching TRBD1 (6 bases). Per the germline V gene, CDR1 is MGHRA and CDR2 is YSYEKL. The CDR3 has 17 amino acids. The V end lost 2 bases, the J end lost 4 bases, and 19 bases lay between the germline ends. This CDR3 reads CASSQPKQGRGSDTQYF. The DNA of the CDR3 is TGCGCCAGCAGCCAACCCAAACAGGGTCGGGGTTCAGATACGCAGTATTTT.

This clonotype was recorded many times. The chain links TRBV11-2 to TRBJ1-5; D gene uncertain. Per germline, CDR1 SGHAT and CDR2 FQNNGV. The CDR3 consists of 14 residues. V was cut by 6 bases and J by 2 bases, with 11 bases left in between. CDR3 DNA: TGTGCCAGCAGTCCGACCGACCGCAATCAGCCCCAGCATTTT. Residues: CASSPTDRNQPQHF.

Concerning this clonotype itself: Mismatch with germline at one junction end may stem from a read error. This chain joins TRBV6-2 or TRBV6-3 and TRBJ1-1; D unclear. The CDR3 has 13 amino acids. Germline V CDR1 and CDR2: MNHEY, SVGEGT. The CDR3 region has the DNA TGTTCCAGCAGCCTCGCACATAGGGCTGAAGCTTTCTTT. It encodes CSSSLAHRAEAFF.

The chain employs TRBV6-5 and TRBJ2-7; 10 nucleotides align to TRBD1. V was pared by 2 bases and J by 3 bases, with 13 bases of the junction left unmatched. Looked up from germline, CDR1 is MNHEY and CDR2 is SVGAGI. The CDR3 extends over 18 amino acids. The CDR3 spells CASSYDRRGQGVGYEQYF. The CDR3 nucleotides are TGTGCCAGCAGTTACGACCGTAGAGGACAGGGGGTCGGCTACGAGCAGTACTTC.

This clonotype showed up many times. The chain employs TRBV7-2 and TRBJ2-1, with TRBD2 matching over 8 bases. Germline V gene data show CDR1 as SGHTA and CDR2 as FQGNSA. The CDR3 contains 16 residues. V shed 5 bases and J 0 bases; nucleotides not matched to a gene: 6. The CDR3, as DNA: TGTGCCAGCAGCCCACAGGGACTAGGCTCCTACAATGAGCAGTTCTTC. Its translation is CASSPQGLGSYNEQFF.